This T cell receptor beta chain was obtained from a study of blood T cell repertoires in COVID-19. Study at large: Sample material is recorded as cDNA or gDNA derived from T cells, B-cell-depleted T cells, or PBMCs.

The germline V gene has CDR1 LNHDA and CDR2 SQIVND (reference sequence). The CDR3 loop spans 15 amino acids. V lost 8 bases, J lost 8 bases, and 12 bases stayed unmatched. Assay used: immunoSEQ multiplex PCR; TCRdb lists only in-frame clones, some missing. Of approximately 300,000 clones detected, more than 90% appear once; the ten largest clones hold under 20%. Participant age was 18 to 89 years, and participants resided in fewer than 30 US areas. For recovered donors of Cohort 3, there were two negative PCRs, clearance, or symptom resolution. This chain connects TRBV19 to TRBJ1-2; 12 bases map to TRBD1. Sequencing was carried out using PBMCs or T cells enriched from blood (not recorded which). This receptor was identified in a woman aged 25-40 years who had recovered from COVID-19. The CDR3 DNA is TGTGCCAGTCGTGCTGTCGGCGGGACAGGGGGCGGCTACACCTTC. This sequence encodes CASRAVGGTGGGYTF.